One T cell receptor beta chain is described in this entry. Its antigen is undetermined. This sample is drawn from a study of T cell responses to AZD1222 COVID-19 vaccine. The study's findings and limits: Baseline antibody screening turned up just a handful of seropositive AZD1222 recipients.

Here immunoSEQ multiplex PCR was the method, and the copy in TCRdb shows in-frame clones only, minus some. The table lists about 94,000 clones, 85% of them singletons. This TCR was recovered from an adult who received the AZD1222 COVID-19 vaccine. This specimen was peripheral blood, taken 28 days after the second AZD1222 dose.

This chain's CDR3 is CASSLGSGGAYGYTF. CDR3 DNA: TGTGCCAGCAGCTTGGGTTCAGGGGGCGCGTATGGCTACACCTTC. The chain uses TRBV5-4 and TRBJ1-2; 8 bases are shared with TRBD1. After removal of 0 bases from V and 5 bases from J, the junction contained 6 bases not matched to a gene. CDR1 is SGHNT, CDR2 YYREEE, per germline (reference sequence). The CDR3 runs 15 residues.